The present TCR beta chain was sequenced within a study of T cell repertoires in cytomegalovirus infection. TCRdb ran MiXCR on the reads and lists one entry per CDR3 protein. The sample comprises about 310,000 distinct CDR3 sequences, around 9.1% of which are singletons, and 2.5% rests with the top ten. In this sample, this clonotype turned up many times. Its cognate antigen is unknown. Notes on the study in general: Public TCR beta family frequency separated CMV-and-HLA carriers, including in an independent cohort.

The CDR3 spans 12 residues. In germline, CDR1 is KGHDR, CDR2 SFDVKD. V gave up 7 bases and J gave up 5 bases, with 10 bases separating them. The sequencing input was PBMCs. The rearrangement links TRBV24-1 to TRBJ2-5; TRBD2 is a possible D gene (5 bases). The source of this sequence is a human donor in good health (CMV status not recorded). Some clones in this sample may be carry-over from other donors' samples. The CDR3: CATSASFETQYF. The CDR3 DNA sequence: TGTGCCACCAGCGCTAGCTTTGAGACCCAGTACTTC.